Listed below are T cell receptor beta chains from one sample, sequenced in a study of response to subunit inactivated influenza vaccine. TCRdb reprocessed the RT-PCR reads with MiXCR, giving one entry per CDR3 protein. The table has over 650,000 distinct CDR3 sequences, about a fifth seen once. The input for sequencing was PBMCs from blood, taken roughly 5 days after vaccination. These receptors originate from a man aged 50 to 59 who received an inactivated influenza vaccine. CDR3s include the opening cysteine and the closing phenylalanine or tryptophan. The order of the fields is clone size, CDR3 length, V gene, D gene, J gene, CDR3 DNA, CDR3 protein. A D gene is named only where the DNA matches it firmly. Only part of the rows carry a size: once, few, many, or a class if the clone is expanded.

many	14	TRBV6-1	.	TRBJ1-1	TGTGCCAGCAGACGGATTGGGACGGCCTCTGAAGCTTTCTTT	CASRRIGTASEAFF
.	13	TRBV7-9	.	TRBJ1-2	TGTGCCAGCAGCCCAGACCAGTGGGTTGGCTACACCTTC	CASSPDQWVGYTF
few	15	TRBV5-4	.	TRBJ2-7	TGTGCCAGCAGCACCGGGGGAGTCAGCACCTACGAGCAGTACTTC	CASSTGGVSTYEQYF
.	14	TRBV4-2	.	TRBJ1-1	TGTGCCAGCAGCCAAGATAAGGGGCTAACTGAAGCTTTCTTT	CASSQDKGLTEAFF
few	13	TRBV9	.	TRBJ1-1	TGTGCCAGCAGCGTAAACATGAACACTGAAGCTTTCTTT	CASSVNMNTEAFF
few	14	TRBV15	.	TRBJ1-1	TGTGCCACCAGCCGCCAGCTTGGGGGCACTGAAGCTTTCTTT	CATSRQLGGTEAFF
many	13	TRBV27	TRBD2	TRBJ2-1	TGTGCCAGCAGTCTCTATAGCGGGGCCGAGCAGTTCTTC	CASSLYSGAEQFF
few	16	TRBV10-3	TRBD1	TRBJ2-3	TGTGCCATCAGTGACACCGGGACAGGGGTCACAGATACGCAGTATTTT	CAISDTGTGVTDTQYF
few	16	TRBV7-9	TRBD2	TRBJ2-2	TGTGCCAGCATTACTAGCGGGGGGAGAGGCACCGGGGAGCTGTTTTTT	CASITSGGRGTGELFF
.	15	TRBV5-6	.	TRBJ2-1	TGTGCCAGCAGCCAGGATGGTTACTCCTACAATGAGCAGTTCTTC	CASSQDGYSYNEQFF
few	17	TRBV15	TRBD2	TRBJ2-1	TGTGCCACCAGCCGAAGTTCCCTAGCGGGAATCGACAATGAGCAGTTCTTC	CATSRSSLAGIDNEQFF
.	14	TRBV29-1	.	TRBJ2-1	TGCAGCGTTGAAGATCCGAACAGGGCCAATGAGCAGTTCTTC	CSVEDPNRANEQFF
few	13	TRBV7-6	.	TRBJ1-5	TGTGCCAGCAGCCCAGGGGAGGGACAGCCCCAGCATTTT	CASSPGEGQPQHF
.	15	TRBV10-3	TRBD2	TRBJ2-1	TGTGCCATCAGTGAAACTAGCGGGATTTTTAATGAGCAGTTCTTC	CAISETSGIFNEQFF
.	14	TRBV9	TRBD2	TRBJ2-5	TGTGCCAGCAGCGAAGGGGACTATAAAGAGACCCAGTACTTC	CASSEGDYKETQYF
.	17	TRBV20-1	TRBD1	TRBJ2-7	TGCAGTGCTAGACCGTACCGTAGGACAGGGATCGCCTACGAGCAGTACTTC	CSARPYRRTGIAYEQYF
few	13	TRBV20-1	.	TRBJ2-2	TGCAGTGCTAGGGCAGGGCGCACCGGGGAGCTGTTTTTT	CSARAGRTGELFF
.	15	TRBV20-1	TRBD2	TRBJ2-3	TGCAGTGCTAGATTTAGCGGGGGCACGAGAGATACGCAGTATTTT	CSARFSGGTRDTQYF
few	13	TRBV6-1	TRBD1	TRBJ1-1	TGTGCCGCGACAGGGGGCGCGGGAACTGAAGCTTTCTTT	CAATGGAGTEAFF
.	14	TRBV12-3/TRBV12-4	TRBD1	TRBJ2-7	TGTGCCAGCAGTAGATCAGGGGGCTTCTACGAGCAGTACTTC	CASSRSGGFYEQYF
.	13	TRBV7-2	.	TRBJ2-5	TGTGCCAGCAGCTTAGCTGACCAAGAGACCCAGTACTTC	CASSLADQETQYF
.	15	TRBV14	.	TRBJ2-1	TGTGCCAGCAGCCAAGTGGACGCGGTTTTCAATGAGCAGTTCTTC	CASSQVDAVFNEQFF
few	14	TRBV20-1	.	TRBJ2-7	TGCAGTGCAAGTGTGGGACGCGGCTCCTACGAGCAGTACTTC	CSASVGRGSYEQYF
few	15	TRBV28	TRBD2	TRBJ2-7	TGTGCCAGCAGTGGATGGACTAGCGGGAGTTACGAGCAGTACTTC	CASSGWTSGSYEQYF
.	13	TRBV29-1	.	TRBJ2-3	TGCAGCGGACGAACGTCGGGCACAGATACGCAGTATTTT	CSGRTSGTDTQYF
few	15	TRBV7-8	.	TRBJ2-5	TGTGCCAGCAGCTCCGTTTTTCGCATAGAAGAGACCCAGTACTTC	CASSSVFRIEETQYF
few	12	TRBV29-1	TRBD1	TRBJ2-7	TGCAGCGTTGCCGCGACAGGGATTGAGCAGTACTTC	CSVAATGIEQYF
.	17	TRBV4-3	.	TRBJ2-5	TGCGCCAGCAGCCAAGGGGCTGGCGGGCCTTACCAAGAGACCCAGTACTTC	CASSQGAGGPYQETQYF
many	13	TRBV20-1	.	TRBJ1-5	TGCAGTGCTAGTCGGGGGGGGAATCAGCCCCAGCATTTT	CSASRGGNQPQHF
.	14	TRBV11-2	.	TRBJ1-3	TGTGCCAGCAGCTTAAACAGTAACCGAAACACCATATATTTT	CASSLNSNRNTIYF
.	13	TRBV20-1	TRBD1	TRBJ2-3	TGCAGTGTCGGGACAGGGGGAGCAGATACGCAGTATTTT	CSVGTGGADTQYF
.	14	TRBV5-1	TRBD2	TRBJ2-3	TGCGCCAGCAGCTTGGGTAGTAGCGGGGATACGCAGTATTTT	CASSLGSSGDTQYF
few	13	TRBV24-1	TRBD2	TRBJ2-2	TGTGCCACTGAGCGGGGTGGCACCGGGGAGCTGTTTTTT	CATERGGTGELFF
.	13	TRBV7-9	TRBD1	TRBJ2-7	TGTGCCAGCAGCCCCCATCCGGGACAGGGGGTTCACTTC	CASSPHPGQGVHF
few	13	TRBV20-1	.	TRBJ2-1	TGCAGTGCTATGGGCCGGGGGTTCAATGAGCAGTTCTTC	CSAMGRGFNEQFF
many	13	TRBV12-3/TRBV12-4	.	TRBJ2-1	TGTGCCAGCAGAAACGACGGAGGGGTAGAGCAGTTCTTC	CASRNDGGVEQFF
many	13	TRBV18	.	TRBJ2-7	TGTGCCAGCAGCCCGGACAGAACCTACGAGCAGTACTTC	CASSPDRTYEQYF
.	14	TRBV2	TRBD2	TRBJ2-3	TGTGCCACCTCCGGGGGGGCCTATCTAGATACGCAGTATTTT	CATSGGAYLDTQYF
few	12	TRBV5-6	.	TRBJ2-1	TGTGCCAGCAGCCTCAAACGGGGCGTAGCGGTCTTC	CASSLKRGVAVF
few	13	TRBV20-1	.	TRBJ2-3	TGCAGTGCTAGAAACGTACAGGGTTATACGCAGTATTTT	CSARNVQGYTQYF
few	15	TRBV4-3	TRBD1	TRBJ1-2	TGCGCCAGCTCCCCCGGGACAGGGTTTAACTATGGCTACACCTTC	CASSPGTGFNYGYTF
.	13	TRBV5-1	TRBD1	TRBJ2-1	TGCGCCAGCAGCATCGGACAGGGCAATGAGCAGTTCTTC	CASSIGQGNEQFF
few	14	TRBV6-5	.	TRBJ1-1	TGTGCCAGCAGTTATGTAGGTGAGATCCCTGAAGCTTTCTTT	CASSYVGEIPEAFF
few	13	TRBV7-8	.	TRBJ2-1	TGTGCCAGCAGCGAGAGGGGGAAGGGTGAGCAGTTCTTC	CASSERGKGEQFF
few	16	TRBV5-5	TRBD2	TRBJ2-2	TGTGCCAGCAGCTTGGCGGCTAGCGGAACTTCCGGGGAGCTGTTTTTT	CASSLAASGTSGELFF
.	17	TRBV7-8	.	TRBJ2-3	TGTGCCAGCAGCTTACTATGGGGAAGGATTAGCACAGATACGCAGTATTTT	CASSLLWGRISTDTQYF
few	12	TRBV6-2/TRBV6-3	.	TRBJ1-6	TGTGCCAGCAGTTACTTTGGATCACCCCTCCACTTT	CASSYFGSPLHF
.	15	TRBV4-2	.	TRBJ1-4	TGTGCCAGCAGCCATTCGACAAGGGCTAATGAAAAACTGTTTTTT	CASSHSTRANEKLFF
.	13	TRBV5-6	.	TRBJ1-2	TGTGCCAGCAGCTTGGCGGGGGAGAGTGGCTACACCTTC	CASSLAGESGYTF
few	21	TRBV12-3/TRBV12-4	.	TRBJ2-6	TGTGCCAGCAGTTTAAGAGGACGGGGACTTCTCTCTCTCTCTGGGGCCAACGTCCTGACTTTC	CASSLRGRGLLSLSGANVLTF
few	16	TRBV11-2	.	TRBJ2-7	TGTGCCAGCAGGGAGGGGTCCCTCTCACTAACCTACGAGCAGTACTTC	CASREGSLSLTYEQYF